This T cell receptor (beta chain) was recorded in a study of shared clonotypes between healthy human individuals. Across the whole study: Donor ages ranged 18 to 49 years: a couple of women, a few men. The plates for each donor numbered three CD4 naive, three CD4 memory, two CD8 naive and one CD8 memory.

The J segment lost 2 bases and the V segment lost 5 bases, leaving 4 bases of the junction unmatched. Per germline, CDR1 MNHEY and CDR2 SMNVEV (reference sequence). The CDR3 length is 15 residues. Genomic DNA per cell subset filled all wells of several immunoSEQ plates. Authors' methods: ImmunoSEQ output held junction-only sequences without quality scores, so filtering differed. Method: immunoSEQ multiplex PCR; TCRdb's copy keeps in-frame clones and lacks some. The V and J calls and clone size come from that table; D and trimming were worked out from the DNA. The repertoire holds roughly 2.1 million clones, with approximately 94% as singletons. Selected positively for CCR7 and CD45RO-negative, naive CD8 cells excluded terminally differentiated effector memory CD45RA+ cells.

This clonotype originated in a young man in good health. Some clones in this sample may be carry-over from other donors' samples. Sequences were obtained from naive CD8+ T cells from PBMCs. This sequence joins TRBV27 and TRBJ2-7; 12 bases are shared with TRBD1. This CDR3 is CASSPRDRGPYEQYF. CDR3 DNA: TGTGCCAGCAGTCCGAGGGACAGGGGGCCCTACGAGCAGTACTTC.